This T cell receptor (beta chain) originates from a study of cytomegalovirus exposure and HLA in healthy donors. Study results and limitations: A later analysis by the authors found several of the most significant clusters apparently linked to common viral pathogens. Apparent HLA restriction characterized most CMV-associated TCR beta chains in a later analysis.

On this clone itself: Antigen: not known.

Healthy donors of bone marrow made up the group. 13 Jbeta primers and 60 Vbeta primers were used for the PCR. Measured with immunoSEQ multiplex PCR; TCRdb has only the in-frame clones, and not every one. Here the sample spans about 86,000 clones, 70% to 80% being singletons. The CDR3 runs 16 residues. The ends lost 4 bases at V and 6 bases at J; junction bases unmatched: 7. Germline CDR1 MGHRA, CDR2 YSYEKL. The TCR comes from a man aged 55 to 70 in good health and CMV-seronegative. Sequencing was performed on PBMCs. The rearrangement links TRBV4-1 to TRBJ2-1, with 12 bases aligning to TRBD2. For the CDR3, the DNA is TGCGCCAGCAGCCGGGTGCTAGCGGGAGGGCCCAATGAGCAGTTCTTC. This gives the protein CASSRVLAGGPNEQFF.